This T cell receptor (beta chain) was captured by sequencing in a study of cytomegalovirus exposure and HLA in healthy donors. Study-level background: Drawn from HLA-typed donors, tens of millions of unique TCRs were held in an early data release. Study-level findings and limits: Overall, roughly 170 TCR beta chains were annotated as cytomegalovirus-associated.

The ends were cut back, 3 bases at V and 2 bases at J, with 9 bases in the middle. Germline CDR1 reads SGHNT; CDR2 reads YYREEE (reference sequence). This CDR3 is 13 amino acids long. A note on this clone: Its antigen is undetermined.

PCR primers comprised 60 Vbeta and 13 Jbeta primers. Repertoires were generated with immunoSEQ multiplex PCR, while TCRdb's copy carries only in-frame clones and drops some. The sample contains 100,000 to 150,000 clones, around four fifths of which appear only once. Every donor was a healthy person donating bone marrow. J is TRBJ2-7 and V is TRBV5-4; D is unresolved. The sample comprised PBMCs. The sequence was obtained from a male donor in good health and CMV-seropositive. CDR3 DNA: TGTGCCAGCAGCTCCTACCTAGCCTACGAGCAGTACTTC. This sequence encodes CASSSYLAYEQYF.